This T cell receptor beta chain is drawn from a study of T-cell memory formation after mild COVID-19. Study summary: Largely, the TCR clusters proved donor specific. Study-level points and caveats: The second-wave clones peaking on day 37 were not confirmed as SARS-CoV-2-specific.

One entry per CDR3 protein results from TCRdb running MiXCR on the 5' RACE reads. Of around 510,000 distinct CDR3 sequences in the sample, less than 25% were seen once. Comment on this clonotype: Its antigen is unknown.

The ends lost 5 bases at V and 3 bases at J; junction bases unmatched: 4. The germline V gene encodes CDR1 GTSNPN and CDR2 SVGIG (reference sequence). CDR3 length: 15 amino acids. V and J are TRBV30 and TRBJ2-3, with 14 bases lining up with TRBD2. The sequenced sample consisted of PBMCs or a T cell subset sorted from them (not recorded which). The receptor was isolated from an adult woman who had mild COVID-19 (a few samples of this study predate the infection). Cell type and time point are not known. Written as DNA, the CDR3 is TGTGCCTGGGGTGGACTAGCGGGGGGTACAGATACGCAGTATTTT. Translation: CAWGGLAGGTDTQYF.